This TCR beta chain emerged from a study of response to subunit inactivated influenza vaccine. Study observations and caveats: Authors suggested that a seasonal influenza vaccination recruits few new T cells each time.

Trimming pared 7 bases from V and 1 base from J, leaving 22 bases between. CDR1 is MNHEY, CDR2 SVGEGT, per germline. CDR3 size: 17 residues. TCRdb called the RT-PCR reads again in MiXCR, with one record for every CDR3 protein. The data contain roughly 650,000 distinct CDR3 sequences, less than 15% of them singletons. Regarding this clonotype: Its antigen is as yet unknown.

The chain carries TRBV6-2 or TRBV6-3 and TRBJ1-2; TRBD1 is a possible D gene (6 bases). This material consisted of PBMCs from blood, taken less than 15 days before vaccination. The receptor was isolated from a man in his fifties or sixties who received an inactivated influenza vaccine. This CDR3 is CASNSGHQSAFNYGYTF. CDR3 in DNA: TGTGCCAGCAACTCGGGACACCAATCTGCCTTTAACTATGGCTACACCTTC.